Listed below are T cell receptor beta chains from one sample, sequenced in a study of control samples from healthy donors and cancer patients. Clones were sequenced by immunoSEQ multiplex PCR, and TCRdb holds only the in-frame ones, with some missing. The sample yields roughly 400,000 clones, about nine tenths seen once. The specimen was PBMCs. All receptors come from a man aged 35-49 years with head and neck cancer. Both conserved end residues are part of each CDR3. D genes are given only for firm matches. Clone sizes are given selectively: once, few, many, or a class where the clone is expanded.

-,TRBV28,TRBJ2-7,14,-,TGTGCCAGCAGTTTTGGTAGGGTTAGCTACGAGCAGTACTTC,CASSFGRVSYEQYF
few,TRBV6-5,TRBJ2-5,14,-,TGTGCCAGCAGCCTGACTGGGGGCCAAGAGACCCAGTACTTC,CASSLTGGQETQYF
-,TRBV3-1/TRBV3-2,TRBJ2-5,11,-,TGTGCCAGCAGCCAACCGGAGACCCAGTACTTC,CASSQPETQYF
once,TRBV11-3,TRBJ2-3,19,TRBD2,TGTGCCAGCAGCTCCGGTCCCGGGACTAGCGGGGGCCCCACAGATACGCAGTATTTT,CASSSGPGTSGGPTDTQYF
-,TRBV28,TRBJ1-5,16,-,TGTGCCAGCAGTTCCCCCCGGTCAGCTCGTCATCAGCCCCAGCATTTT,CASSSPRSARHQPQHF
-,TRBV28,TRBJ2-5,15,-,TGTGCCAGCAGTCCGGCAGGGTTGGGCCAAGAGACCCAGTACTTC,CASSPAGLGQETQYF
-,TRBV6-5,TRBJ1-6,15,-,TGTGCCAGCAGTTACTCTTACAGTTACAATTCACCCCTCCACTTT,CASSYSYSYNSPLHF
-,TRBV15,TRBJ2-1,14,TRBD1,TGTGCCACCAGAGGACAGGAGCCGTACAATGAGCAGTTCTTC,CATRGQEPYNEQFF
-,TRBV6-2/TRBV6-3,TRBJ2-2,13,-,TGTGCCAGCAGTCCCGGGATCGGAGGGGAGCTGTTTTTT,CASSPGIGGELFF
-,TRBV5-1,TRBJ1-3,13,-,TGCGCCAGCACCGCGGCGACTGGAAACACCATATATTTT,CASTAATGNTIYF
-,TRBV18,TRBJ1-1,15,-,TGTGCCAGCTCACCAGGTTCCAGGCGGGTCGCTGAAGCTTTCTTT,CASSPGSRRVAEAFF
-,TRBV10-1,TRBJ2-3,12,-,TGCGCCAGCAGTGGTGGTACAGATACGCAGTATTTT,CASSGGTDTQYF
-,TRBV9,TRBJ2-5,14,TRBD2,TGTGCCAGCAGCATGCGGACTAGCGGGGAGACCCAGTACTTC,CASSMRTSGETQYF
-,TRBV9,TRBJ2-1,15,TRBD1,TGTGCCAGCGCCTCGGAAGGGGGCGGCAACAATGAGCAGTTCTTC,CASASEGGGNNEQFF
-,TRBV24-1,TRBJ1-1,12,-,TGTGCCACCAGCGACCATAGTTCGGAAGCTTTCTTT,CATSDHSSEAFF
-,TRBV7-8,TRBJ1-2,16,-,TGTGCCAGCAGCTTAACGCGAAACAGGGAATCTCGTGGCTACACCTTC,CASSLTRNRESRGYTF
-,TRBV5-1,TRBJ2-7,18,TRBD2,TGCGCCAGCAGTTTTTTAGGACTAGCGGGAGGGCAAGCCTACGAGCAGTACTTC,CASSFLGLAGGQAYEQYF
-,TRBV7-9,TRBJ1-1,14,TRBD1,TGTGCCAGCAGCCCGCCGACAGGGGAGGTCTGGGCTTTCTTT,CASSPPTGEVWAFF
-,TRBV4-1,TRBJ1-2,15,-,TGCGCCAGCAGCCAAGATCCGTCACTTCGGGGTGGCTACACCTTC,CASSQDPSLRGGYTF
-,TRBV6-5,TRBJ1-2,14,-,TGTGCCAGCAGTAGTGGGGAGGCTAACTATGGCTACACCTTC,CASSSGEANYGYTF
-,TRBV19,TRBJ2-1,15,-,TGTGCCAGTAGTTTTAGCGGCAGCTCCTACAATGAGCAGTTCTTC,CASSFSGSSYNEQFF
-,TRBV9,TRBJ1-6,14,-,TGTGCCAGCAGCGATGGGGCAGTTTATACACCCCTCCACTTT,CASSDGAVYTPLHF
-,TRBV28,TRBJ1-3,14,-,TGTGCCAGCATGGCGCAGGGAATGGAAAACACCATATATTTT,CASMAQGMENTIYF
-,TRBV7-3,TRBJ1-3,15,-,TGTGCCAGCAGCTTACACCCTACCACGGGGGACACCATATATTTT,CASSLHPTTGDTIYF
-,TRBV7-2,TRBJ1-3,16,TRBD1,TGTGCCAGCAGCTTATGGGGACAGGGGGCTGGAAACACCATATATTTT,CASSLWGQGAGNTIYF
-,TRBV18,TRBJ1-5,14,TRBD1,TGTGCCAGCTCCCCGGGACAGGGGAATCAGCCCCAGCATTTT,CASSPGQGNQPQHF
-,TRBV29-1,TRBJ1-6,15,-,TGCAGCGCCAGGGCGGGGAGCTCCTATAATTCACCCCTCCACTTT,CSARAGSSYNSPLHF
few,TRBV7-2,TRBJ2-1,14,-,TGTGCCAGCAGCCCCTCCCAGGGGTCCCATGAGCAGTTCTTC,CASSPSQGSHEQFF
-,TRBV6-1,TRBJ1-2,12,-,TGTGCCAGCAGACAGATTTCGGGTGGCTACACCTTC,CASRQISGGYTF
-,TRBV12-3/TRBV12-4,TRBJ2-7,12,-,TGTGCCAGCAGTTTGGCGGCCTACGAGCAGTACTTC,CASSLAAYEQYF
-,TRBV28,TRBJ1-2,13,TRBD1,TGTGCCAGCAGTTTAACCCGACAGGGGGGCTACACCTTC,CASSLTRQGGYTF
-,TRBV10-3,TRBJ1-1,13,-,TGTGCCACGACAGGACTCATGAACACTGAAGCTTTCTTT,CATTGLMNTEAFF
-,TRBV7-3,TRBJ2-1,12,-,TGTGCCAGCAGCTTTCAGGGAAATGAGCAGTTCTTC,CASSFQGNEQFF
-,TRBV3-1/TRBV3-2,TRBJ2-7,19,-,TGTGCCAGCAGCCAAGATCGTCCGTATGCGGTAGCGGAACCCTACGAGCAGTACTTC,CASSQDRPYAVAEPYEQYF
few,TRBV19,TRBJ2-7,14,TRBD2,TGTGCCAGTAGCACCGGGACTATTATCTACGAGCAGTACTTC,CASSTGTIIYEQYF